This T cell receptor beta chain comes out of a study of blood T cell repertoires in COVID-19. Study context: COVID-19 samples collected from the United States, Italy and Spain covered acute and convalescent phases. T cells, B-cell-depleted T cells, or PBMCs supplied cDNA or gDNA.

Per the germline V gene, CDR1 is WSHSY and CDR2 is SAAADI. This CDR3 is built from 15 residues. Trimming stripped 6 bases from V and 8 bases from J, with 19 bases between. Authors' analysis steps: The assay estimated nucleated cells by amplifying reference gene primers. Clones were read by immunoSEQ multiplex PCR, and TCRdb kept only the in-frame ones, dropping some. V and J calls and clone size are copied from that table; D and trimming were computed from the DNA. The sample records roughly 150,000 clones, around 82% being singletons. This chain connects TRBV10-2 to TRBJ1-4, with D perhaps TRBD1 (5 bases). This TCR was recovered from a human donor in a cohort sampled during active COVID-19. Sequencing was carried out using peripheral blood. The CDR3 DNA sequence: TGCGCCAGCAGGGGGACGGGACTGAGGGAAGAAAAACTGTTTTTT. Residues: CASRGTGLREEKLFF.